This record covers a single TCR beta chain. This record belongs to a study of cytomegalovirus exposure and HLA in healthy donors. Vbeta (60) and Jbeta (13) primers were used in the PCR. The method was immunoSEQ multiplex PCR; TCRdb's version includes in-frame clones alone and lacks a portion of them. There are 150,000 to 200,000 clones in the sample; approximately 80% occur only once, and roughly 5% lies in the top ten. Germline V gene lookup returns CDR1 GTSNPN and CDR2 SVGIG (reference sequence). V was clipped by 5 bases and J by 11 bases, with 18 bases between them. The length of the CDR3 is 12 residues.

This sequence joins TRBV30 and TRBJ1-1; D call uncertain. Source material: PBMCs. This receptor was obtained from a young man in good health and CMV-seronegative. As DNA, the CDR3 is TGTGCCTGGGGGAGGCAGGTTCGTGACGCTTTCTTT. This sequence encodes CAWGRQVRDAFF.